What follows are 14 T cell receptor beta chains derived from one specimen sequenced in a study of blood T cell repertoires in COVID-19. Generated by immunoSEQ multiplex PCR, the TCRdb table keeps only in-frame clones and is missing some. The sample lists about 160,000 clones, roughly 90% occurring once. The source material was peripheral blood. The receptors derive from a man aged 18 to 30 with acute or convalescent COVID-19.

The genes are TRBV6-5 and TRBJ1-6; D perhaps matches TRBD1 (6 bases). V was clipped by 0 bases and J by 9 bases, with 12 bases between them. The germline V gene encodes CDR1 MNHEY and CDR2 SVGAGI. The CDR3 runs to 15 residues. CDR3 in amino acids: CASSYSRGFGSPLHF. CDR3 coding DNA: TGTGCCAGCAGTTACTCGAGGGGGTTTGGTTCACCCCTCCACTTT.

The V gene is TRBV6-5, the J gene TRBJ1-2; 7 bases match TRBD1. The germline V gene has CDR1 MNHEY and CDR2 SVGAGI. The ends lost 6 bases at V and 7 bases at J; junction bases unmatched: 8. The CDR3 has 13 amino acids. The DNA of the CDR3 is TGTGCCAGCAGGCGGGACAGTCGGAGTGGCTACACCTTC. Amino acids: CASRRDSRSGYTF.

The chain employs TRBV6-5 and TRBJ1-1, with a tentative D call TRBD1 (6 bases). Trimming removed 2 bases from V and 5 bases from J, with 12 bases in between. The CDR3 contains 14 residues. In germline, CDR1 is MNHEY, CDR2 SVGAGI. CDR3: CASSYTRRGTEAFF. Here the CDR3 DNA reads TGTGCCAGCAGTTACACCAGAAGGGGGACTGAAGCTTTCTTT.

The rearrangement uses TRBV5-1 and TRBJ2-1, with a weak D call TRBD2 (6 bases). This CDR3 has 13 amino acids. Trimming cost V 1 base and J 10 bases, with 12 bases left between them. From germline, CDR1 is SGHRS and CDR2 YFSETQ. CDR3 in amino acids: CASSLTSQGEQFF. As DNA, the CDR3 is TGCGCCAGCAGCTTGACTAGCCAAGGCGAGCAGTTCTTC.

V usage is TRBV18 and J usage is TRBJ1-5; D gene ambiguous. Trimming removed 3 bases from V and 0 bases from J, with 3 bases in between. Germline V CDR1 and CDR2: KGHSH, LQKENI. This CDR3 contains 13 residues. The CDR3 is CASSPSSNQPQHF. The CDR3 DNA follows: TGTGCCAGCTCACCGAGTAGCAATCAGCCCCAGCATTTT.

This clone occurred once. This chain links TRBV9 with TRBJ1-2, with TRBD1 as a possible D gene (6 bases). This CDR3 is built from 15 residues. V was cut by 3 bases and J by 2 bases, with 14 bases left in between. Germline CDR1 and CDR2: SGDLS and YYNGEE. The CDR3 nucleotides read TGTGCCAGCAGCGCCCAGGTTAGGGGGAACTATGGCTACACCTTC. Protein: CASSAQVRGNYGYTF.

The gene calls are TRBV7-9 and TRBJ1-2, with D tentatively TRBD1 (5 bases). CDR3 length: 16 amino acids. The germline CDR1 and CDR2 sequences are SEHNR and FQNEAQ (reference sequence). V was trimmed by 5 bases and J by 0 bases, leaving 16 bases between them. The CDR3 region is CASSPDFPGTNYGYTF. CDR3 nucleotides: TGTGCCAGCAGCCCCGATTTTCCAGGGACTAACTATGGCTACACCTTC.

The CDR3 DNA is TGTGCCAGTAAACAGGTGATGATTGGTCAGCCCCAGCATTTT. It specifies CASKQVMIGQPQHF. The chain combines TRBV19 with TRBJ1-5; a possible D gene is TRBD1 (5 bases). The CDR3 is 14 residues long. Deletions cut 7 bases from V and 6 bases from J, with 16 bases between. Looked up from germline, CDR1 is LNHDA and CDR2 is SQIVND (reference sequence). Variable domain in full (rest from reference TRBV19 and TRBJ1-5): DGGITQSPKYLFRKEGQNVTLSCEQNLNHDAMYWYRQDPGQGLRLIYYSQIVNDFQKGDIAEGYSVSREKKESFPLTVTSAQKNPTAFYLCASKQVMIGQPQHFGDGTRLSIL.

This sequence joins TRBV27 and TRBJ2-7, with 10 bases fitting TRBD1. With V trimmed by 5 bases and J by 6 bases, 7 bases remained unmatched. The V gene's germline CDR1 is MNHEY and CDR2 SMNVEV (reference sequence). The CDR3 spans 14 residues. CDR3 DNA: TGTGCCAGCAGTACCGGGACAGGGGTATTCGAGCAGTACTTC. Amino acid sequence: CASSTGTGVFEQYF.

The CDR3 sequence is CASSPGQGVGTGELFF. CDR3 nucleotides: TGTGCCAGCAGCCCGGGACAGGGGGTAGGGACCGGGGAGCTGTTTTTT. This chain connects TRBV11-3 to TRBJ2-2; 11 positions agree with TRBD1. The germline gives CDR1 SGHNT, CDR2 YENEEA. V lost 5 bases and J lost 5; bases outside the gene matches: 7. The CDR3 has 16 residues.

This clone was recorded once. This chain connects TRBV4-2 to TRBJ1-6; no clear D. V was trimmed by 0 bases and J by 0 bases, leaving 9 bases between them. The length of the CDR3 is 17 residues. The germline CDR1 and CDR2 sequences are LGHNA and YNFKEQ. The CDR3 loop is CASSQDSRSSYNSPLHF. CDR3 in DNA: TGTGCCAGCAGCCAAGATTCCCGGAGCTCCTATAATTCACCCCTCCACTTT.

J is TRBJ1-3 and V is TRBV15; 7 bases fit TRBD1. From germline, CDR1 is LNHNV and CDR2 YYDKDF (reference sequence). Trimming at V came to 1 base and at J to 7 bases, leaving 10 bases not matched to a gene. This CDR3 is 16 amino acids long. CDR3 amino acids: CATSRGDRGRVNTIYF. The CDR3 region has the DNA TGTGCCACCAGCAGAGGAGATAGGGGGCGAGTTAACACCATATATTTT.

This chain uses TRBV6-1 with TRBJ1-1; 7 bases line up with TRBD1. The CDR3 is 14 residues long. The germline V gene has CDR1 MNHNS and CDR2 SASEGT. Losses at the gene ends were 3 bases for V and 5 bases for J; bases not matched to a gene: 6. CDR3 nucleotides: TGTGCCAGCAGTGACAGACCGGGACAGACTGAAGCTTTCTTT. It specifies CASSDRPGQTEAFF.

The CDR3 region is CASSFGTGGQITNEKLFF. As DNA, the CDR3 is TGTGCCAGCAGTTTCGGGACAGGCGGTCAGATAACTAATGAAAAACTGTTTTTT. The chain couples TRBV28 to TRBJ1-4; 8 positions match TRBD1. This CDR3 contains 18 residues. In germline, CDR1 is MDHEN, CDR2 SYDVKM. The ends lost 3 bases at V and 1 base at J; junction bases unmatched: 10.